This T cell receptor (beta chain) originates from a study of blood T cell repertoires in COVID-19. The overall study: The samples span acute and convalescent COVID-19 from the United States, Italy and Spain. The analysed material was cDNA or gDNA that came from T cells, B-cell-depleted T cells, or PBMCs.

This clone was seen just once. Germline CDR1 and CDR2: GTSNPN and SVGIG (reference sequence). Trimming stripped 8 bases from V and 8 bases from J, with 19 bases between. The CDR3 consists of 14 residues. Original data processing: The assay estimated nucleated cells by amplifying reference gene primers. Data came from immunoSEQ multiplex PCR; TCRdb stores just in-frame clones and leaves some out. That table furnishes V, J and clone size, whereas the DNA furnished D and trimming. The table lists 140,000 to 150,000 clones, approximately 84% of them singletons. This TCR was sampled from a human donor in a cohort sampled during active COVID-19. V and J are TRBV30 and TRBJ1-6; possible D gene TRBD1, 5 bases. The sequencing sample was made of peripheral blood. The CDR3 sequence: CAGGAQGFDSPLHF. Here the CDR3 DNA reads TGTGCCGGAGGGGCCCAGGGTTTTGATTCACCCCTCCACTTT.